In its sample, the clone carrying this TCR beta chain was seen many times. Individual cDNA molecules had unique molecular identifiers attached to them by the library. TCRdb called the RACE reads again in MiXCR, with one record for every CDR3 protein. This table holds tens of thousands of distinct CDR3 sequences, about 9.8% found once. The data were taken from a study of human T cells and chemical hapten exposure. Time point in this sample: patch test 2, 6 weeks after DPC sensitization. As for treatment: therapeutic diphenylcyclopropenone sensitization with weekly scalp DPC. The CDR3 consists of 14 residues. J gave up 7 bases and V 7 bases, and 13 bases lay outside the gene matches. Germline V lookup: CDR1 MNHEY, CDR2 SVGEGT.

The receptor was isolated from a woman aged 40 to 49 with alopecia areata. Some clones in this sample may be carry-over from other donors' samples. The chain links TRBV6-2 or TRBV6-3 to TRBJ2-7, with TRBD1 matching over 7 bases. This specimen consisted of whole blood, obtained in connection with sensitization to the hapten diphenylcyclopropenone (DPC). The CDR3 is CASTTRGRTGEQYF. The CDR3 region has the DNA TGTGCCAGCACAACAAGGGGGCGGACGGGAGAGCAGTACTTC.